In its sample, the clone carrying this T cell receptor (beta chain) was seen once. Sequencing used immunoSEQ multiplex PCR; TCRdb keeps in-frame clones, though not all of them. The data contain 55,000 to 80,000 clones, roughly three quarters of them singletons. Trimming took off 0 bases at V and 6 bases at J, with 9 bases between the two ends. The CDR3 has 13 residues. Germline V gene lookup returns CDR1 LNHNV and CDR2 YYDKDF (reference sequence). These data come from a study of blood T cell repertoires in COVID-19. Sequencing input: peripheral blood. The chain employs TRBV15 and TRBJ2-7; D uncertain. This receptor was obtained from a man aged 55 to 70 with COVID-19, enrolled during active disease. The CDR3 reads CATSRESSFEQYF. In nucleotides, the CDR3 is TGTGCCACCAGCAGAGAATCGAGTTTCGAGCAGTACTTC.